These 5 T cell receptor beta chains were sequenced from one sample in a study of T-cell reconstitution after alpha-beta-depleted transplantation in children. Unique molecular identifiers featured in how the TCRbeta library was prepared. TCRdb used MiXCR to reprocess the PCR reads, holding one entry per CDR3 protein. The sample carries 200,000 to 300,000 distinct CDR3 sequences, around 12% recorded once. The sample consisted of PBMCs from the stem cell graft donor, taken from the stem cell graft. These receptors came from a human donor who donated a stem cell graft to a child with acute lymphoblastic leukemia.

This clonotype was counted a few times. The CDR3 sequence is CSATLGSRPYEQYF. The CDR3 DNA reads TGCAGTGCTACGCTGGGTAGCCGCCCCTACGAGCAGTACTTC. The chain links TRBV20-1 to TRBJ2-7; D unresolved. V lost 4 bases to trimming and J lost 2 bases, with 15 bases between them. Germline-derived CDR1 and CDR2 are DFQATT and SNEGSKA (reference sequence). This CDR3 contains 14 residues.

This clonotype was detected ten times or more. The rearrangement uses TRBV7-2 and TRBJ2-5; D is unresolved. The germline V gene encodes CDR1 SGHTA and CDR2 FQGNSA. V shed 2 bases and J shed 2 bases, with 12 bases lying between them. The CDR3 loop spans 15 amino acids. This chain's CDR3 is CASSLRFGRQETQYF. The CDR3 DNA reads as TGTGCCAGCAGCTTAAGGTTTGGCAGACAAGAGACCCAGTACTTC.

This clonotype occurred many times. This chain joins TRBV24-1 and TRBJ1-2, with 10 positions matching TRBD1. Germline assignment: CDR1 KGHDR and CDR2 SFDVKD. Losses at the gene ends were 10 bases for V and 4 bases for J; bases not matched to a gene: 20. The CDR3 has 18 residues. This CDR3 reads CATPPLRGQGRKIYGYTF. The DNA of the CDR3 is TGTGCCACTCCCCCCCTAAGGGGACAGGGGCGGAAGATCTATGGCTACACCTTC.

In its sample, this clonotype was seen many times. This chain links TRBV9 with TRBJ2-5, with TRBD2 identical over 11 bases. There are 16 residues in the CDR3. Germline V gives CDR1 SGDLS, CDR2 YYNGEE. The trim removed 0 bases at V and 5 bases at J, leaving 6 bases unmatched. CDR3 loop: CASSVGLAGGRETQYF. The CDR3 DNA reads TGTGCCAGCAGCGTAGGGCTAGCGGGAGGTAGGGAGACCCAGTACTTC.

In its sample, this clonotype was seen many times. The V and J genes are TRBV3-1 and TRBJ2-1; 9 positions match TRBD2. With V trimmed by 1 base and J by 8 bases, 9 bases remained unmatched. The germline V gene has CDR1 LGHDT and CDR2 YNNKEL (reference sequence). The length of the CDR3 is 16 residues. Here the CDR3 reads CASSQGASGRRDEQFF. CDR3 nucleotides: TGTGCCAGCAGCCAAGGGGCAAGCGGGAGGAGGGATGAGCAGTTCTTC.